This T cell receptor beta chain was identified in a study of shared clonotypes between healthy human individuals. As for the study in general: Plates per donor: three CD4 naive, three CD4 memory, two CD8 naive, one CD8 memory.

A remark on this clone: Its specificity is unknown.

Whole-study findings and limits: Clonotypes that were shared across a handful of donors made up about 4.5% of naive CD4 clonotypes. Naive subsets generally had larger estimated richness than memory subsets.

Clones were read by immunoSEQ multiplex PCR, and TCRdb kept only the in-frame ones, dropping some. The sample holds approximately 1,500,000 clones, approximately 96% seen once. This CDR3 has 13 residues. Germline V CDR1 and CDR2: MNHEY, SVGAGI. The sample consisted of naive CD4+ T cells sorted from blood. As to subset: CD45RA+ positively selected. This TCR derives from a man aged 25 to 40 in good health. The chain joins TRBV6-5 to TRBJ2-5; D gene uncertain. The J call may be incorrect, as the DNA end agrees better with TRBJ2-7. The CDR3 DNA reads as TGTGCCAGCAGTTACCGTGGGGCCTACGAGCAGTACTTC. It codes for CASSYRGAYEQYF.